This entry describes one TCR beta chain. No antigen is known for it. Donors in the study were healthy people who gave bone marrow. Trimming at V came to 6 bases and at J to 2 bases, leaving 6 bases not matched to a gene. The germline CDR1 and CDR2 sequences are MNHNY and SVGAGI (reference sequence). CDR3 length: 16 amino acids. This sample was taken from a study of cytomegalovirus exposure and HLA in healthy donors. Broader study findings: In all likelihood, a cluster of highly shared sequence variants was a sequencing artifact. Researchers catalogued 160 or so TCR beta chains as cytomegalovirus-associated.

With 60 Vbeta and 13 Jbeta primers, the PCR was carried out. The protocol was immunoSEQ multiplex PCR, while the TCRdb copy is restricted to in-frame clones and leaves out a portion. The sample consists of fewer than 140,000 clones, about 76% of them appearing once. The receptor was isolated from a woman aged 50 to 65 in good health and CMV-seropositive. This chain links TRBV6-6 with TRBJ2-5; 13 bases line up with TRBD2. The sample comprised PBMCs. CDR3 nucleotides: TGTGCCAGCAGACACACTAGCGGGGGGGAACAAGAGACCCAGTACTTC. This gives the protein CASRHTSGGEQETQYF.